The 21 T cell receptor beta chains reported below all come from one sample, sequenced in a study of T cell repertoires in cytomegalovirus infection. TCRdb re-derived calls from the reads in MiXCR, one entry per CDR3 protein. The sample lists hundreds of thousands of distinct CDR3 sequences, about two fifths occurring once. Which antigens these TCRs recognize remains unknown. The sequencing here drew on cultured PBMCs, taken from culture after CMV antigen stimulation. These receptors originate from a human donor in good health (CMV status not recorded). Some clones in this sample may be carry-over from other donors' samples.

The rearrangement uses TRBV11-2 and TRBJ1-2; TRBD1 aligns across 9 bases. The CDR3 runs to 18 residues. Germline V lookup: CDR1 SGHAT, CDR2 FQNNGV. The junction had 12 bases not matched to a gene; V was cut back by 1 base and J by 3 bases. CDR3 bases: TGTGCCAGCAGCTTAGGGTTGGGGGGGACAGGGATCTACTATGGCTACACCTTC. Encoded protein: CASSLGLGGTGIYYGYTF.

The chain carries TRBV12-3 or TRBV12-4 and TRBJ2-4; possibly TRBD1 for D (5 bases). This CDR3 is 15 amino acids long. Trimming removed 6 bases from V and 6 bases from J, with 18 bases in between. CDR3 in DNA: TGTGCCAGCAGCCGGGCCCGACAGAGATTAAACATTCAGTACTTC. Protein: CASSRARQRLNIQYF.

This clonotype was observed a handful of times. The chain uses TRBV7-6 and TRBJ2-1; TRBD2 aligns across 15 bases. The germline CDR1 and CDR2 sequences are SGHVS and FNYEAQ. CDR3 length: 15 residues. Trimming cost V 5 bases and J 12 bases; bases outside gene matches: 8. CDR3 sequence (DNA): TGTGCCAGCAGCACCGGGACTAGCGGGAGGCCCAGGCAGTTCTTC. Amino acid sequence: CASSTGTSGRPRQFF. The variable domain in full, with the rest retrieved from reference TRBV7-6 and TRBJ2-1, is GAGVSQSPRYKVTKRGQDVALRCDPISGHVSLYWYRQALGQGPEFLTYFNYEAQQDKSGLPNDRFSAERPEGSISTLTIQRTEQRDSAMYRCASSTGTSGRPRQFFGPGTRLTVL.

In nucleotides, the CDR3 is TGTGCCAGCAGCTTAATAGCAGGGGGCAGGTACGAGCAGTACTTC. This gives the protein CASSLIAGGRYEQYF. J is TRBJ2-7 and V is TRBV7-2, with 8 bases matching TRBD1. The J segment lost 4 bases and the V segment lost 2 bases, leaving 7 bases of the junction unmatched. Germline lookup yields CDR1 SGHTA and CDR2 FQGNSA. The CDR3 length is 15 residues.

There are a few counts of this clonotype. The rearrangement uses TRBV4-2 and TRBJ1-5; D gene uncertain. CDR3 length: 16 residues. Trimming stripped 0 bases from V and 4 bases from J, with 13 bases between. The germline gives CDR1 LGHNA, CDR2 YNFKEQ. Here the CDR3 reads CASSQDGGKHNQPQHF. In nucleotides, the CDR3 is TGTGCCAGCAGCCAAGATGGCGGAAAACATAATCAGCCCCAGCATTTT.

This clonotype was found a few times. This sequence joins TRBV2 and TRBJ2-5, with 7 bases identical to TRBD2. With 5 bases clipped from V and 4 bases from J, the junction kept 10 bases outside the gene matches. CDR3 length: 15 residues. Germline V gene lookup returns CDR1 SNHLY and CDR2 FYNNEI. The CDR3: CASSRSSGRGETQYF. Written as DNA, the CDR3 is TGTGCCAGCAGTCGATCTAGCGGAAGAGGAGAGACCCAGTACTTC.

This clonotype has just one count. J is TRBJ1-2 and V is TRBV7-6; D remains ambiguous. V lost 5 bases to trimming and J lost 7 bases, with 17 bases between them. Germline V gene sequence: CDR1 SGHVS, CDR2 FNYEAQ. CDR3 length equals 14 residues. The CDR3 bases are TGTGCCAGCAGCCCGCTTAAGCTGTTGGTTGGCTACACCTTC. Translated: CASSPLKLLVGYTF.

This sequence joins TRBV6-6 and TRBJ1-5; 8 nucleotides line up with TRBD1. Germline trimming cut 5 bases from V and 0 bases from J; bases unmatched to any gene: 6. Per germline, CDR1 MNHNY and CDR2 SVGAGI (reference sequence). The CDR3 spans 16 residues. The CDR3 sequence is CASSALQGVSNQPQHF. Written as DNA, the CDR3 is TGTGCCAGCAGTGCACTACAGGGGGTTAGCAATCAGCCCCAGCATTTT.

The chain is built from TRBV20-1 and TRBJ2-1, with 10 positions matching TRBD2. With V trimmed by 6 bases and J by 6 bases, 2 bases remained unmatched. The CDR3 is 12 residues long. Germline loops: CDR1 DFQATT, CDR2 SNEGSKA (reference sequence). Here the CDR3 reads CSARTSGNEQFF. CDR3 sequence (DNA): TGCAGTGCAAGGACTAGCGGCAATGAGCAGTTCTTC.

V is TRBV5-1 and J is TRBJ2-1; no firm D call. CDR1 and CDR2 from the germline V gene are SGHRS and YFSETQ. Trimming shortened V by 7 bases and J by 0 bases, and 17 bases separated the two germline ends. CDR3 length equals 16 residues. The CDR3 spells CASSIRAASSYNEQFF. The CDR3 DNA reads as TGCGCCAGCTCAATTCGGGCGGCCAGCTCCTACAATGAGCAGTTCTTC.

The V call is TRBV7-9, the J call TRBJ2-7; 8 bases fit TRBD2. V was clipped by 5 bases and J by 2 bases; unmatched bases: 5. Germline values: CDR1 SEHNR, CDR2 FQNEAQ (reference sequence). CDR3 length: 14 amino acids. The CDR3 region is CASSNSGRAYEQYF. The DNA of the CDR3 is TGTGCCAGCAGCAACAGCGGGAGAGCCTACGAGCAGTACTTC.

This rearrangement joins TRBV5-1 to TRBJ2-1; 10 bases match TRBD2. This CDR3 comprises 13 residues. Germline lookup yields CDR1 SGHRS and CDR2 YFSETQ. Losses at the gene ends were 4 bases for V and 10 bases for J; bases not matched to a gene: 5. The CDR3 nucleotides are TGCGCCAGCAGCGGAGGACTAGCGGAGGAGCAGTTCTTC. Translating gives CASSGGLAEEQFF.

The rearrangement links TRBV12-3 or TRBV12-4 to TRBJ2-3, with 12 bases fitting TRBD2. This CDR3 spans 20 amino acids. The V and J ends lost 6 bases and 0 bases, in that order; junction bases with no gene match: 16. CDR3 in amino acids: CASSPGGRLAGGRSTDTQYF. CDR3 DNA: TGTGCCAGCAGCCCAGGGGGCCGGCTAGCGGGGGGGAGAAGCACAGATACGCAGTATTTT.

V gene TRBV7-8 combines with J gene TRBJ2-7; the D gene could be TRBD1 or TRBD2 (8 bases each). The CDR3 runs 17 residues. The ends were cut back, 5 bases at V and 6 bases at J, with 26 bases in the middle. The germline V gene has CDR1 SGHVS and CDR2 FQNEAQ. CDR3 DNA sequence: TGTGCCAGCAGCCGGACAGGGCGAGCGGGAGTCCCCCTCGAGCAGTACTTC. This gives the protein CASSRTGRAGVPLEQYF.

V gene TRBV27 combines with J gene TRBJ2-7; D may correspond to TRBD1 or TRBD2 (6 bases each). V was pared by 0 bases and J by 6 bases, with 18 bases between. Germline V gene lookup returns CDR1 MNHEY and CDR2 SMNVEV (reference sequence). The length of the CDR3 is 16 residues. The CDR3 reads CASSLSGWGAASEQYF. DNA of the CDR3: TGTGCCAGCAGTTTATCGGGTTGGGGGGCCGCCAGCGAGCAGTACTTC.

This chain uses TRBV7-9 with TRBJ2-1; TRBD2 matches 7 bases. V trimming: 7 bases; J trimming: 4 bases; junction bases outside the gene matches: 7. The CDR3 runs to 14 residues. From germline, CDR1 is SEHNR and CDR2 FQNEAQ (reference sequence). The CDR3 coding sequence is TGTGCCAGCAACCCTAGCGGCGGATACAATGAGCAGTTCTTC. This translates into CASNPSGGYNEQFF.

The chain has TRBV11-1 and TRBJ1-2; D not resolved. The V gene's germline CDR1 is SGHAT and CDR2 FQDESV (reference sequence). CDR3 length: 15 residues. V was clipped by 5 bases and J by 4 bases, with 17 bases between them. The CDR3 DNA is TGTGCCAGCAGCAACGACCCTTTATGGCTCTATGGCTACACCTTC. This encodes CASSNDPLWLYGYTF.

This rearrangement joins TRBV6-1 to TRBJ1-5; possibly TRBD1 for D (6 bases). V lost 4 bases and J lost 4, with 14 bases in between. The CDR3 totals 15 residues. Looked up from germline, CDR1 is MNHNS and CDR2 is SASEGT. The CDR3 sequence is CASSAEGGWNQPQHF. The CDR3 DNA is TGTGCCAGCAGTGCAGAAGGGGGGTGGAATCAGCCCCAGCATTTT.

This clonotype was seen only once. The chain links TRBV7-6 to TRBJ2-1; 9 nucleotides line up with TRBD1. This CDR3 has 14 amino acids. The trim removed 4 bases at V and 8 bases at J, leaving 6 bases unmatched. CDR1 is SGHVS, CDR2 FNYEAQ, per germline. In DNA, the CDR3 is TGTGCCAGCAGCTCTGGACAGGGGAAAGATGAGCAGTTCTTC. Amino acid sequence: CASSSGQGKDEQFF.

The sample holds a few counts of this clonotype. The V and J genes are TRBV12-3 or TRBV12-4 and TRBJ1-5; no clear D. V gave up 3 bases and J gave up 6 bases, with 6 bases separating them. The CDR3 consists of 12 residues. CDR3 sequence: CASSFEGQPQHF. As DNA, the CDR3 is TGTGCCAGCAGTTTCGAAGGTCAGCCCCAGCATTTT.

The J gene is TRBJ2-7, the V gene TRBV7-2, with D perhaps given as TRBD1 or TRBD2 (6 bases each). CDR3 length: 15 residues. Trimming stripped 5 bases from V and 3 bases from J, with 17 bases between. Germline-derived CDR1 and CDR2 are SGHTA and FQGNSA. The CDR3 sequence is CASSPRGVTSYEQYF. CDR3 DNA: TGTGCCAGCAGCCCCAGGGGTGTGACTAGCTACGAGCAGTACTTC.